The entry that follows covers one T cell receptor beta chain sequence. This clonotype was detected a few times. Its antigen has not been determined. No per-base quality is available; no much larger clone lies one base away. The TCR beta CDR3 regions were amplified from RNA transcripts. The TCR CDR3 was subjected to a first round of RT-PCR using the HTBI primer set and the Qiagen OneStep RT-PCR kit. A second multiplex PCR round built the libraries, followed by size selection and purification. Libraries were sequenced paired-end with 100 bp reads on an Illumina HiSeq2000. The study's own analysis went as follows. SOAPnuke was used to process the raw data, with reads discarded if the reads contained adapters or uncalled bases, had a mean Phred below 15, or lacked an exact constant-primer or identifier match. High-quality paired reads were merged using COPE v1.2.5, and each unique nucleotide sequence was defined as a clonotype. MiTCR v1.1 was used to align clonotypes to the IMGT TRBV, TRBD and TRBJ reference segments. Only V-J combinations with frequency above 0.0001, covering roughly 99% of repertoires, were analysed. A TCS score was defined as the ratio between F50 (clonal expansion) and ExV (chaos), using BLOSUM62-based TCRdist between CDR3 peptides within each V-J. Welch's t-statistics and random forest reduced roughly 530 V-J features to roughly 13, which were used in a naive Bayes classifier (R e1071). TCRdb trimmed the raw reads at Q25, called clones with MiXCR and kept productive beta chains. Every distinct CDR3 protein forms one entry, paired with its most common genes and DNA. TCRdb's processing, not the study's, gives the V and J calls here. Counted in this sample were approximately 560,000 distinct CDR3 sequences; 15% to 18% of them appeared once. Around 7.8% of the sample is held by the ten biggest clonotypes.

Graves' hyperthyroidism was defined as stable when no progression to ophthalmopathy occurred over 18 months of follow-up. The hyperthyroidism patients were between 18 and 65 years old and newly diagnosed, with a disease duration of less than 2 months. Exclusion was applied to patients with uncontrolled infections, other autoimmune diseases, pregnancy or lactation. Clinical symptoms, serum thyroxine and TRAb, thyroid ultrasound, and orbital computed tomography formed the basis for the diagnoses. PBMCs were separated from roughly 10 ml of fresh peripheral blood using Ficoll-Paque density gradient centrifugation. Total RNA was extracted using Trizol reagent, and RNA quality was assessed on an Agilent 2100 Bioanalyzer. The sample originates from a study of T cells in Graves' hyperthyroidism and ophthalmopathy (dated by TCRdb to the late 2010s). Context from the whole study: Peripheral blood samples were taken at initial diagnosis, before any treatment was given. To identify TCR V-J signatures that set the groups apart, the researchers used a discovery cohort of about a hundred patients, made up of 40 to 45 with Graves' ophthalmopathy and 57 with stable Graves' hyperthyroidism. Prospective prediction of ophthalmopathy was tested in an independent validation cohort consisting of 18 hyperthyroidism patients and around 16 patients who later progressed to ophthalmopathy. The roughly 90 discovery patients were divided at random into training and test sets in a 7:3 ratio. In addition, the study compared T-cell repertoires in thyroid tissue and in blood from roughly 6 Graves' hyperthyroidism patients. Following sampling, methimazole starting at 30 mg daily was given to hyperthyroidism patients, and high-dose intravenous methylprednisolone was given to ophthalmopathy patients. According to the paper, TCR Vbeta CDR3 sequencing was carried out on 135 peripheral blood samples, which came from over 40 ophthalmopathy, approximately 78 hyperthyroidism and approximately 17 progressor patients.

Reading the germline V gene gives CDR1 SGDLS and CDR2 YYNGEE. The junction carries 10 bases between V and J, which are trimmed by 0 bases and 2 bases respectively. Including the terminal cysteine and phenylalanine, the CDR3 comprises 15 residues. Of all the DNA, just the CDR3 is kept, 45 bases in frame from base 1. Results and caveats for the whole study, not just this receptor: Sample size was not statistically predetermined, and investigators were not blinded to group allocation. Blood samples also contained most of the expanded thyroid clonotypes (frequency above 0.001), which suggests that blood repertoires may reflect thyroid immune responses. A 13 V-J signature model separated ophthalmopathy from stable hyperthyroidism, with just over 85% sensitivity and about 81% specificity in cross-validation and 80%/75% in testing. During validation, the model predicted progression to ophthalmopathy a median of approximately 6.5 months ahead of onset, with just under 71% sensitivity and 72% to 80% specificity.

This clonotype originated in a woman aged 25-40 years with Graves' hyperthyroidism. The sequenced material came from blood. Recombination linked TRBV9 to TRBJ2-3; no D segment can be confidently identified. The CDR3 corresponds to CASSVGLLSTDTQYF. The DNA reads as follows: TGTGCCAGCAGCGTAGGACTCCTCTCCACAGATACGCAGTATTTT.